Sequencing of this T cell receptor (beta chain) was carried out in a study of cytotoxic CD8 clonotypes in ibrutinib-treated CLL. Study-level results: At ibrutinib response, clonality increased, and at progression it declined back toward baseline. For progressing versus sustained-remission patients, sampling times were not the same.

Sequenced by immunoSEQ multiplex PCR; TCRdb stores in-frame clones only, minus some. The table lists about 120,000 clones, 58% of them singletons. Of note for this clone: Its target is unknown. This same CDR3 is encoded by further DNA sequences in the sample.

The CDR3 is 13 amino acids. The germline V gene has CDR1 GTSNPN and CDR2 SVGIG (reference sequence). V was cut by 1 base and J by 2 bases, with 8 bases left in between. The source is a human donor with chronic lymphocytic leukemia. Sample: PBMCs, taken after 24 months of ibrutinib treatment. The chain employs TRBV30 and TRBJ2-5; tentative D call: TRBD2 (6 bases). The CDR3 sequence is CAWSAGVQETQYF. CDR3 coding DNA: TGTGCCTGGAGTGCGGGGGTACAAGAGACCCAGTACTTC.